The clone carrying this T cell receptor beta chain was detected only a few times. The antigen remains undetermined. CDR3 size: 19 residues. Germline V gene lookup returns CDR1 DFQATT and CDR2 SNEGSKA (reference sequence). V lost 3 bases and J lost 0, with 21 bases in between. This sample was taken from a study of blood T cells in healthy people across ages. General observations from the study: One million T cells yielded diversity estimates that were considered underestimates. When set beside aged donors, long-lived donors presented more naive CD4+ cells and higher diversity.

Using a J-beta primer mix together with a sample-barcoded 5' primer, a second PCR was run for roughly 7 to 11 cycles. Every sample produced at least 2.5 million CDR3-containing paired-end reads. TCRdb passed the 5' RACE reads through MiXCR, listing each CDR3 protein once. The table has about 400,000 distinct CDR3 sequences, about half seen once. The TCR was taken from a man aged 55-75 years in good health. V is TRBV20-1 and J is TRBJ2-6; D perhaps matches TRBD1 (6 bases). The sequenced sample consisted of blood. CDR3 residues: CSASRNRAVQISGANVLTF. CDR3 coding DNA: TGCAGTGCTAGCCGAAACAGGGCCGTCCAGATCTCTGGGGCCAACGTCCTGACTTTC.